The clone carrying this T cell receptor (beta chain) was detected ten times or more. Other DNA sequences from this sample encode an identical CDR3 as well. Sorted CD4+ subsets: naive, central memory, regulatory, stem cell-like memory (CD45RO/CCR7/CD25/CD127/CD95/CD27 panel). Trimming took off 2 bases at V and 3 bases at J, with 8 bases between the two ends. The length of the CDR3 is 13 residues. Germline V CDR1 and CDR2: KGHSH, LQKENI. The record originates from a study of beta chain features in type 1 diabetes. Expressed TCRB transcripts got sequenced, as all isolated RNA was reverse transcribed. Profiling relied on immunoSEQ multiplex PCR, and the TCRdb table lists in-frame clones only, not all of them. Seen here are under 250,000 clones, roughly 30% observed once, and the top ten hold roughly 4%.

The TCR originated in a man aged 30 to 45 in good health. This rearrangement joins TRBV18 to TRBJ2-7; the D is unclear. The sequencing input was central memory CD4+ T cells from blood. DNA of the CDR3: TGTGCCAGCTCACCATCGCCGGGCTACGAGCAGTACTTC. Translated, it gives CASSPSPGYEQYF.